What follows is one T cell receptor (beta chain) and its context. This entry belongs to a study of cytomegalovirus exposure and HLA in healthy donors. From germline, CDR1 is MRHNA and CDR2 SNTAGT. The trim removed 4 bases at V and 1 base at J, leaving 1 base unmatched. The CDR3 extends over 14 amino acids. With 60 Vbeta and 13 Jbeta primers, the PCR was carried out. Under the authors' procedure: Roughly 11 million shared chains were among the approximately 87 million unique TCR beta chains that a later analysis counted. Using immunoSEQ multiplex PCR, the repertoire was profiled, and TCRdb retains in-frame clones only, with some absent. V and J calls and clone size are copied from that table; D and trimming were computed from the DNA. Of around 150,000 clones listed, 75% are singletons.

This sequence was found in a male donor in good health and CMV-seronegative. V usage is TRBV6-4 and J usage is TRBJ1-1; 9 positions agree with TRBD1. What was sequenced was PBMCs. The CDR3 nucleotides read TGTGCCAGCAGTGCACAGGGGGCGAACACTGAAGCTTTCTTT. It specifies CASSAQGANTEAFF.